This entry describes one T cell receptor (beta chain). The sample belongs to a study of early T cells in non-severe SARS-CoV-2 infection. Study at large: Unsorted whole-blood RNA was sequenced in bulk, leaving chains unpaired.

The CDR3 length is 14 residues. Germline V CDR1 and CDR2: MNHEY, SVGAGI. V was cut by 2 bases and J by 6 bases, with 11 bases left in between. Each cDNA molecule carried a unique molecular identifier. TCRdb redid the calling of the 5' RACE reads with MiXCR, one entry per CDR3 protein. The sample holds 50,000 to 65,000 distinct CDR3 sequences; approximately 14% are singletons and the top ten take more than 3.5%. V usage is TRBV6-5 and J usage is TRBJ2-1; D may match TRBD1 or TRBD2 (5 bases each). The TCR comes from an adult who was a healthcare worker with PCR-confirmed SARS-CoV-2 infection or an uninfected control (not recorded which). What was sequenced was whole blood. CDR3 nucleotides: TGTGCCAGCAGTTACGGGACGGACCGCAATGAGCAGTTCTTC. Translating gives CASSYGTDRNEQFF.